This record concerns one T cell receptor (beta chain) sequence. There is no known antigen for this receptor. It has no much larger one-base neighbor in the sample; base qualities were not kept. Library generation was performed with the immunoSEQ multiplex PCR assay. This is the immuneACCESS table as TCRdb keeps it, with only in-frame sequences that have V and J called. A part of the clones is gone; compared with another copy, unresolved V genes explain less than half, and the rest is unexplained. The sample contains around 35,000 clones, 80% to 85% of them found a single time. Clones ranked in the top ten supply approximately 1.8% of the sample. This entry comes from a study of Siglec-9 on CD8 T cells in melanoma (dated by TCRdb to about 2019). About the investigation overall: The study examined the expression of Siglec-9 on CD8+ T cells and how Siglec-9 regulates T cells within the melanoma tumor microenvironment.

The full study reports these points: Siglec-9 was reported to mark and regulate an effector memory CD8+ T-cell subset that appeared to accumulate within melanoma tumors.

The V and J ends are trimmed by 6 bases and 5 bases, leaving 21 bases between them. According to the germline V gene (reference sequence), CDR1 reads LNHDA and CDR2 reads SQIVND. The CDR3 covers 16 residues, taking in both the cysteine and the phenylalanine. CDR3 DNA is the only sequence kept; it has 48 bases, read in frame from the first base. What was sequenced was Siglec-9- CD8+ T cells sorted from blood. This sample's cell subset or site label indicates: CD8 T cells lacking Siglec-9. The clonotype was recovered from a human donor in good health. The chain was built from TRBV19 and TRBJ2-3; TRBD1 is a weak D gene call, 7 bases matching. CDR3 loop: CASRRSQGGVEDTQYF. In nucleotides, the sequence is TGTGCCAGTAGAAGGAGCCAGGGGGGAGTAGAAGATACGCAGTATTTT.